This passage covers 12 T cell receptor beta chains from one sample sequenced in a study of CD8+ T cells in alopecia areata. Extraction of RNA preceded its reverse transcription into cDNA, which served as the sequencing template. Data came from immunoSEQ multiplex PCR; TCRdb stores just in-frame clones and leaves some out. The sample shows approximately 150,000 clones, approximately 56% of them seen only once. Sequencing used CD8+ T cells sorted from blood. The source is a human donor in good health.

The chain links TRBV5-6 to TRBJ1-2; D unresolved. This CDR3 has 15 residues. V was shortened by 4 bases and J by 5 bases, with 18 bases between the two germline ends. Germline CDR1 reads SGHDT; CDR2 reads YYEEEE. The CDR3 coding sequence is TGTGCCAGCAGCCTGGGCGCACCAAGAATATATGGCTACACCTTC. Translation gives CASSLGAPRIYGYTF.

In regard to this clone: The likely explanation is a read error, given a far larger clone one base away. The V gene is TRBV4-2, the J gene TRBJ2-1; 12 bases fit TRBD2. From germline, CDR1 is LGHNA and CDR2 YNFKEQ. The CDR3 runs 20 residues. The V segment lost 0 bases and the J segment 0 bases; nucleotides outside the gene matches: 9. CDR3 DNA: TGTGCCAGCAGCCAAGAGTTTCCTAGCGGGAGGGTCAGCTCCTACAATGAGCAGTTCTTC. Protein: CASSQEFPSGRVSSYNEQFF.

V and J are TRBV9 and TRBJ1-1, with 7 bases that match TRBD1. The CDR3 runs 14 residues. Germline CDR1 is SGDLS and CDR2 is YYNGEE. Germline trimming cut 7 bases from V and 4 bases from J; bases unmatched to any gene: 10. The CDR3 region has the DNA TGTGCCAGCGGACAGGACCCTTGGGGCACTGAAGCTTTCTTT. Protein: CASGQDPWGTEAFF.

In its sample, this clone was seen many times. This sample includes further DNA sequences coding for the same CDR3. Written as DNA, the CDR3 is TGTGCCAGCAGCCCCCAGGGGAGGGAGCAGTACTTC. Residues: CASSPQGREQYF. The chain couples TRBV9 to TRBJ2-7, with D perhaps TRBD1 or TRBD2 (6 bases each). Germline V gives CDR1 SGDLS, CDR2 YYNGEE. The CDR3 extends over 12 amino acids. V was clipped by 4 bases and J by 7 bases, with 12 bases between them. Filled out from reference TRBV9 and TRBJ2-7, the complete variable domain reads DSGVTQTPKHLITATGQRVTLRCSPRSGDLSVYWYQQSLDQGLQFLIQYYNGEERAKGNILERFSAQQFPDLHSELNLSSLELGDSALYFCASSPQGREQYFGPGTRLTVT.

CDR3 DNA: TGTGCCAGCAGTTACTCCCTAGGGGCCAATGAGCAGTTCTTC. Residues: CASSYSLGANEQFF. This chain connects TRBV6-5 to TRBJ2-1; D possibly corresponds to TRBD1 (5 bases). The CDR3 covers 14 residues. CDR1 MNHEY and CDR2 SVGAGI come from the germline V gene. With 0 bases removed from V and 6 bases from J, the gap between germline ends came to 9 bases.

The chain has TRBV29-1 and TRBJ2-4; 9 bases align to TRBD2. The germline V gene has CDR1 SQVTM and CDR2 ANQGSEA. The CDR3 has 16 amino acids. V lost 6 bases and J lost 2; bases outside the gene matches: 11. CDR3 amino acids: CSVRTDSGGSKNIQYF. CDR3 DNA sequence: TGCAGCGTGAGAACCGATAGCGGGGGATCCAAAAACATTCAGTACTTC.

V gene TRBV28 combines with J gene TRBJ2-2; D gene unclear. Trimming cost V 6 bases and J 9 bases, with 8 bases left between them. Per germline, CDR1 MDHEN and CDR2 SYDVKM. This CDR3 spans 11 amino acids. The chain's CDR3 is CASRDLRELFF. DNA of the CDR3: TGTGCCAGCAGAGACCTGCGGGAGCTGTTTTTT.

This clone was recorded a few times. CDR3 sequence reads: CASSQGLAGGIYNEQFF. The CDR3 region has the DNA TGCGCCAGCAGCCAAGGACTAGCGGGAGGGATCTACAATGAGCAGTTCTTC. J is TRBJ2-1 and V is TRBV4-1, with 14 bases fitting TRBD2. The junction had 2 bases not matched to a gene; V was cut back by 1 base and J by 3 bases. The CDR3 length is 17 residues. Germline CDR1 and CDR2: MGHRA and YSYEKL.

The CDR3 sequence: CASSISGGRETQYF. The DNA of the CDR3 is TGTGCCAGTAGTATATCAGGGGGTCGGGAGACCCAGTACTTC. The chain joins TRBV19 to TRBJ2-5; 7 bases line up with TRBD1. Trimming cost V 2 bases and J 5 bases; bases outside gene matches: 5. This CDR3 is built from 14 residues. CDR1 is LNHDA and CDR2 is SQIVND in the germline V gene (reference sequence).

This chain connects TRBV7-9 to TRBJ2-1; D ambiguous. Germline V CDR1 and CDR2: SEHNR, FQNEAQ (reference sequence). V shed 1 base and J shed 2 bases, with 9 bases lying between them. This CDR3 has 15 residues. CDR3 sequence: CASSLVGRPYNEQFF. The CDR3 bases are TGTGCCAGCAGCTTAGTCGGCAGGCCCTACAATGAGCAGTTCTTC. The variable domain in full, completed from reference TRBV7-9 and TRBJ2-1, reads DTGVSQNPRHKITKRGQNVTFRCDPISEHNRLYWYRQTLGQGPEFLTYFQNEAQLEKSRLLSDRFSAERPKGSFSTLEIQRTEQGDSAMYLCASSLVGRPYNEQFFGPGTRLTVL.

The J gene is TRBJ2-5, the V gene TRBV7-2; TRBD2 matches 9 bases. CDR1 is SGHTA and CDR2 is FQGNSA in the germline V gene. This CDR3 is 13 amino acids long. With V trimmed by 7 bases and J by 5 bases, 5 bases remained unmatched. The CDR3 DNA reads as TGTGCCAGCACTCTTGCGGGGGGGGAGACCCAGTACTTC. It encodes CASTLAGGETQYF.

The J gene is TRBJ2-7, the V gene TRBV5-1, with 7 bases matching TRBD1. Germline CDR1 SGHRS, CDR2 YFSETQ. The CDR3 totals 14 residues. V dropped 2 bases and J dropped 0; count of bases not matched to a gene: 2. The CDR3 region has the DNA TGCGCCAGCAGCTTTGACAGGGACTCCTACGAGCAGTACTTC. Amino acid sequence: CASSFDRDSYEQYF.